This record concerns one T cell receptor beta chain sequence. The data originate from a study of shared clonotypes between healthy human individuals. Profiling relied on immunoSEQ multiplex PCR, and the TCRdb table lists in-frame clones only, not all of them. The sample lists around 560,000 clones; roughly 95% were seen once. CD45RO-negative, CCR7-selected cells formed the naive CD8 fraction, which excluded terminally differentiated effector memory CD45RA+ cells. Germline values: CDR1 LNHDA, CDR2 SQIVND (reference sequence). The V gene end was trimmed by 3 bases and the J gene end by 0 bases; junction bases not matched to a gene: 13. This CDR3 has 19 residues.

The sequencing input was naive CD8+ T cells sorted from blood. V and J are TRBV19 and TRBJ1-5, with TRBD1 matching over 8 bases. The source is a woman in her twenties or thirties in good health. This chain's CDR3 is CASSMDPGQEENSNQPQHF. The CDR3 bases are TGTGCCAGTAGTATGGACCCGGGACAGGAGGAAAATAGCAATCAGCCCCAGCATTTT.